Listed below are T cell receptor beta chains from one sample, sequenced in a study of post-analysis software for immune sequencing data. Using its own MiXCR run on the PCR reads, TCRdb lists one record per CDR3 protein. The table records 700,000 to 800,000 distinct CDR3 sequences, 30% of them present only once. What was sequenced was blood. These receptors were obtained from a girl aged 5-17 years with multiple sclerosis. The CDR3 runs from the conserved cysteine through the conserved F or W. D genes are given only for firm matches. Rows may omit the clone size; those that give it use once, few, many or a size class.

J gene | clone size | D gene | V gene | CDR3 DNA | CDR3 protein
TRBJ1-6 | - | - | TRBV2 | TGTGCCAGCAGTGATTATAGGGTGGATTCACCCCTCCACTTT | CASSDYRVDSPLHF
TRBJ2-5 | few | - | TRBV20-1 | TGCAGTGCTAGAGATTCGGGGACTTACACTAGCCAACGCCAAGAGACCCAGTACTTC | CSARDSGTYTSQRQETQYF
TRBJ2-3 | few | - | TRBV29-1 | TGCAGCGTTGGAGAGTACACAGATACGCAGTATTTT | CSVGEYTDTQYF
TRBJ1-1 | - | TRBD1 | TRBV28 | TGTGCCAGCAGTTTATGGGGGACAGAGAACACTGAAGCTTTCTTT | CASSLWGTENTEAFF
TRBJ1-4 | - | - | TRBV7-8 | TGTGCCAGCAGCTCTCCCGTGGGGGTTTCTGGTGAAAAACTGTTTTTT | CASSSPVGVSGEKLFF
TRBJ2-4 | - | TRBD1 | TRBV7-2 | TGTGCCAGCAGCTTAGCGCCGGGACAGGGTTACGGGCAGTACTTC | CASSLAPGQGYGQYF
TRBJ2-7 | - | TRBD2 | TRBV7-2 | TGTGCCAGCAGCTTAGGACTAGCGGAGGACTACGAGCAGTACTTC | CASSLGLAEDYEQYF
TRBJ2-7 | - | - | TRBV10-3 | TGTGCCATCAGTGAAGGGGCAGGGGACTACGAGCAGTACTTC | CAISEGAGDYEQYF
TRBJ1-1 | - | - | TRBV6-5 | TGTGCCAGCAGTTACTCAGGGCCCTCACTTAGAGCTTTCTTT | CASSYSGPSLRAFF
TRBJ2-1 | - | TRBD2 | TRBV27 | TGTGCCAGCAGTTTACTAGCGGGAATCGGGGAGCAGTTCTTC | CASSLLAGIGEQFF
TRBJ2-5 | many | - | TRBV20-1 | TGCAGTGCTAGAGTGTCTGTACTCCAAGAGACCCAGTACTTC | CSARVSVLQETQYF
TRBJ2-3 | - | - | TRBV7-2 | TGTGCCAGCAACCCGTCGGCAGGGAGCACAGATACGCAGTATTTT | CASNPSAGSTDTQYF
TRBJ2-5 | few | TRBD2 | TRBV2 | TGTGCCAGCAGTCGACTAGCGGGTACCCAAGAGACCCAGTACTTC | CASSRLAGTQETQYF
TRBJ1-1 | - | - | TRBV7-9 | TGTGCCAGCAGCTTTCTTAGAGGGAACACTGAAGCTTTCTTT | CASSFLRGNTEAFF
TRBJ2-1 | - | TRBD2 | TRBV27 | TGTGCCAGCAGTTTTTTACTCGGGACTAGCGGGAGCAATGAGCAGTTCTTC | CASSFLLGTSGSNEQFF
TRBJ2-1 | - | TRBD1 | TRBV12-3/TRBV12-4 | TGTGCCAGCAGTTTAGCCGACAGGGGAAATGAGCAGTTCTTC | CASSLADRGNEQFF
TRBJ2-3 | - | - | TRBV12-3/TRBV12-4 | TGTGCCAGCAGTTCCCCCCGATCGACTGCAGATACGCAGTATTTT | CASSSPRSTADTQYF
TRBJ1-6 | few | - | TRBV7-2 | TGTGCCAGCAGCCGATTACAGGGACAAGTGGATTCACCCCTCCACTTT | CASSRLQGQVDSPLHF
TRBJ2-1 | - | - | TRBV4-1 | TGCGCCAGCAGCCAAGATCTTAGTCCGGAGCAGTTCTTC | CASSQDLSPEQFF
TRBJ1-5 | - | TRBD1 | TRBV20-1 | TGCAGTGCCGAGGACAGGGATAGCAATCAGCCCCGGCATTTT | CSAEDRDSNQPRHF
TRBJ2-1 | - | TRBD2 | TRBV9 | TGTGCCAGCAGCGACCGACTAGCAAGTTACAATGAGCAGTTCTTC | CASSDRLASYNEQFF
TRBJ1-4 | - | - | TRBV12-3/TRBV12-4 | TGTGCCAGCAGAGCCAGGGGTTCACCTAATGAAAAACTGTTTTTT | CASRARGSPNEKLFF
TRBJ1-2 | few | TRBD1 | TRBV20-1 | TGCAGTGCGACCACCGGACAGGGCCCCTATGGCTACACCTTC | CSATTGQGPYGYTF
TRBJ1-2 | few | - | TRBV6-1 | TGTGCCAGTGGACAGATTAACTATGGCTACACCTTC | CASGQINYGYTF